This T cell receptor (beta chain) is from a study of cytomegalovirus exposure and HLA in healthy donors. Libraries were prepared by immunoSEQ multiplex PCR; TCRdb keeps only in-frame clonotypes and omits some of them. The sample gives tens of thousands of clones, about 96% of which show up once; 0.7% to 0.95% is in the top ten. The V segment lost 8 bases and the J segment 0 bases; nucleotides outside the gene matches: 7. CDR1 MDHEN and CDR2 SYDVKM come from the germline V gene. The CDR3 covers 14 residues. The V and J genes are TRBV28 and TRBJ2-7; 7 bases map to TRBD1. What was sequenced was PBMCs. The TCR comes from a young man in good health and CMV-seronegative. The CDR3 protein is CASDRDSPSYEQYF. CDR3 coding DNA: TGTGCCAGCGATAGGGACAGTCCCTCCTACGAGCAGTACTTC.